These 11 T cell receptor beta chains came from one sample sequenced in a study of cytomegalovirus exposure and HLA in healthy donors. PCR employed 60 Vbeta and 13 Jbeta primers. Measured with immunoSEQ multiplex PCR; TCRdb has only the in-frame clones, and not every one. The sample has under 150,000 clones; about 86% are singletons. Sequenced: PBMCs. Receptors were obtained from a young man in good health and CMV-seronegative.

The chain links TRBV7-8 to TRBJ1-6, with 7 bases that match TRBD1. Germline CDR1 SGHVS, CDR2 FQNEAQ. CDR3 length: 15 amino acids. With 4 bases clipped from V and 5 bases from J, the junction kept 5 bases outside the gene matches. The CDR3 sequence is CASSSEGTDNSPLHF. In DNA form, the CDR3 reads TGTGCCAGCAGCTCCGAAGGGACAGATAATTCACCCCTCCACTTT. Supplemented by reference TRBV7-8 and TRBJ1-6, the full variable domain reads GAGVSQSPRYKVAKRGQDVALRCDPISGHVSLFWYQQALGQGPEFLTYFQNEAQLDKSGLPSDRFFAERPEGSVSTLKIQRTQQEDSAVYLCASSSEGTDNSPLHFGNGTRLTVT.

The chain joins TRBV28 to TRBJ2-2; TRBD1 is a possible D gene (9 bases). CDR3 length: 16 residues. V gave up 7 bases and J gave up 15 bases, with 30 bases separating them. The germline CDR1 and CDR2 sequences are MDHEN and SYDVKM. The CDR3 DNA reads TGTGCCAGCAACTACGGGGGGGGTCACGGACAGGGGAAGGTGTTTTTT. Amino acid sequence: CASNYGGGHGQGKVFF.

The chain carries TRBV9 and TRBJ2-7; 7 bases are a match to TRBD2. Losses at the gene ends were 3 bases for V and 2 bases for J; bases not matched to a gene: 8. There are 15 residues in the CDR3. Germline CDR1 SGDLS, CDR2 YYNGEE. CDR3 DNA sequence: TGTGCCAGCAGCGCGCGAGCGGGGACCCCCTACGAGCAGTACTTC. This gives the protein CASSARAGTPYEQYF.

The chain has TRBV7-2 and TRBJ2-7, with D perhaps TRBD1 (6 bases). The V gene lost 1 base and the J gene lost 2 bases, with 21 bases spanning the gap. Germline CDR1 reads SGHTA; CDR2 reads FQGNSA. CDR3 length: 18 residues. The CDR3 bases are TGTGCCAGCAGCTTAGAGTCGGGGCAGGGGATGGGTCCCTACGAGCAGTACTTC. Amino acids: CASSLESGQGMGPYEQYF.

J is TRBJ2-6 and V is TRBV29-1; no firm D call. Germline values: CDR1 SQVTM, CDR2 ANQGSEA. Between the trimmed V and J ends, which lost 6 bases and 0 bases, there was a span of 9 bases. The CDR3 sequence is 14 residues long. The DNA of the CDR3 is TGCAGCGTGGGCCTACCCTCTGGGGCCAACGTCCTGACTTTC. Translating it yields CSVGLPSGANVLTF.

This chain uses TRBV27 with TRBJ1-4, with TRBD1 matching over 10 bases. V shed 7 bases, J shed 8 bases, and the junction held 7 bases outside the gene matches. Germline loops: CDR1 MNHEY, CDR2 SMNVEV (reference sequence). The CDR3 consists of 14 residues. The CDR3: CASTRQGAGEKLFF. In DNA, the CDR3 is TGTGCCAGCACCCGACAGGGGGCGGGCGAAAAACTGTTTTTT.

The chain combines TRBV5-6 with TRBJ1-5; 10 bases are a match to TRBD1. Germline-derived CDR1 and CDR2 are SGHDT and YYEEEE. V shed 2 bases and J 6 bases; nucleotides not matched to a gene: 11. CDR3 length: 17 amino acids. The CDR3 DNA reads as TGTGCCAGCAGCTTTATGGGGGGGACAGGGGAATTTCAGCCCCAGCATTTT. It is translated as CASSFMGGTGEFQPQHF.

The gene calls are TRBV4-3 and TRBJ1-3; the D gene is possibly TRBD1 (6 bases). Deletions cut 1 base from V and 0 bases from J, with 13 bases between. Germline CDR1 and CDR2: LGHNA and YSLEER. The CDR3 runs 17 residues. The CDR3 sequence is CASSQVGQSYSGNTIYF. The CDR3 nucleotides read TGCGCCAGCAGCCAAGTCGGACAGTCCTACTCTGGAAACACCATATATTTT.

In this sample, this clone turned up a few times. The chain carries TRBV4-3 and TRBJ2-1; 12 nucleotides align to TRBD1. Germline CDR1 is LGHNA and CDR2 is YSLEER. CDR3 size: 14 residues. J was trimmed by 10 bases and V by 4 bases; bases with no gene match: 5. In nucleotides, the CDR3 is TGCGCCAGCAGCCTCGGGACAGGGGGCTCAGAGCAGTTCTTC. Its translation: CASSLGTGGSEQFF.

The J gene is TRBJ2-5, the V gene TRBV15; possibly TRBD2 for D (6 bases). The CDR3 contains 15 residues. Germline V gives CDR1 LNHNV, CDR2 YYDKDF (reference sequence). The V end lost 3 bases, the J end lost 0 bases, and 11 bases lay between the germline ends. The CDR3 DNA sequence: TGTGCCACCAGCAGCCATGGGGGGTACCAAGAGACCCAGTACTTC. It translates to CATSSHGGYQETQYF.

In its sample, this clone was seen once. In DNA, the CDR3 is TGCGCCAGCAGCCTCCGCCTCTCAGGACAGGGTTCAACGAATACGCAGTATTTT. The encoded protein is CASSLRLSGQGSTNTQYF. This chain uses TRBV4-1 with TRBJ2-3; 8 bases are a match to TRBD1. J lost 7 bases, V lost 4 bases, and 19 bases had no gene match. Looked up from germline, CDR1 is MGHRA and CDR2 is YSYEKL. The CDR3 covers 18 residues.